Listed below are T cell receptor beta chains from one sample, sequenced in a study of blood T cell repertoires in COVID-19. Clones were read by immunoSEQ multiplex PCR, and TCRdb kept only the in-frame ones, dropping some. This table holds a few hundred thousand clones, 88% found once. Sequenced: PBMCs or T cells enriched from blood (not recorded which). The receptor source for this set is an older woman in a cohort exposed to, infected with or recovered from COVID-19 (not recorded which). Each CDR3 is given with its conserved first and last residue. Each record gives: D gene, V gene, J gene, CDR3 length, CDR3 protein. A D gene is named only where the DNA matches it firmly.

D: NA; V: TRBV28; J: TRBJ2-7; length: 12; CDR3: CASSGLFYEQYF
D: NA; V: TRBV19; J: TRBJ1-5; length: 15; CDR3: CASSIAGVGNQPQHF
D: NA; V: TRBV19; J: TRBJ1-5; length: 16; CDR3: CASSGGRGGSNQPQHF
D: TRBD1; V: TRBV2; J: TRBJ2-7; length: 15; CDR3: CASSGTGGSTYEQYF
D: NA; V: TRBV29-1; J: TRBJ2-7; length: 14; CDR3: CSAAQAGLSYEQYF
D: NA; V: TRBV10-3; J: TRBJ2-1; length: 12; CDR3: CAISAGLNEQFF
D: NA; V: TRBV7-9; J: TRBJ1-4; length: 15; CDR3: CASSPRGGAGEKLFF
D: TRBD1; V: TRBV24-1; J: TRBJ2-2; length: 16; CDR3: CATSASGTGSSGELFF
D: TRBD2; V: TRBV5-4; J: TRBJ2-1; length: 12; CDR3: CASSLGTRGQFF
D: NA; V: TRBV6-1; J: TRBJ2-1; length: 17; CDR3: CASSEVVPWSAYNEQFF
D: NA; V: TRBV6-5; J: TRBJ2-7; length: 12; CDR3: CASSLGGYEQYF
D: NA; V: TRBV28; J: TRBJ2-7; length: 16; CDR3: CASSLWSGGAPYEQYF
D: TRBD1; V: TRBV30; J: TRBJ1-2; length: 14; CDR3: CAWSRDRGDYGYTF
D: NA; V: TRBV11-2; J: TRBJ2-7; length: 10; CDR3: CASGRSEQYF
D: NA; V: TRBV10-2; J: TRBJ1-3; length: 17; CDR3: CASGEGATGNSGNTIYF
D: TRBD2; V: TRBV9; J: TRBJ2-2; length: 16; CDR3: CASSVDPSGRAEELFF
D: NA; V: TRBV29-1; J: TRBJ2-7; length: 12; CDR3: CSVVTGYDEQYF
D: TRBD2; V: TRBV11-2; J: TRBJ2-7; length: 14; CDR3: CASSSTSGSYEQYF
D: NA; V: TRBV23-1; J: TRBJ1-1; length: 16; CDR3: CASSHGLQGNFSEAFF
D: NA; V: TRBV18; J: TRBJ2-1; length: 13; CDR3: CASSQYRDNEQFF
D: TRBD2; V: TRBV11-2; J: TRBJ2-1; length: 18; CDR3: CASSFQPTSGSRLNEQFF
D: TRBD2; V: TRBV19; J: TRBJ2-7; length: 15; CDR3: CASSMISGSKNEQYF
D: NA; V: TRBV25-1; J: TRBJ2-1; length: 13; CDR3: CASSGQGYNEQFF
D: NA; V: TRBV24-1; J: TRBJ1-5; length: 15; CDR3: CATSDSNRANQPQHF
D: TRBD2; V: TRBV3-1/TRBV3-2; J: TRBJ2-1; length: 14; CDR3: CASSRSGSPNEQFF
D: NA; V: TRBV7-9; J: TRBJ2-7; length: 15; CDR3: CASSLGGPLSYEQYF
D: TRBD2; V: TRBV7-2; J: TRBJ2-3; length: 15; CDR3: CASSRPSGNTDTQYF
D: NA; V: TRBV2; J: TRBJ2-1; length: 14; CDR3: CASMRDGSYNEQFF
D: NA; V: TRBV5-5; J: TRBJ2-3; length: 13; CDR3: CASSLDNTDTQYF
D: NA; V: TRBV3-1/TRBV3-2; J: TRBJ2-3; length: 15; CDR3: CASSKGGASTDTQYF
D: TRBD1; V: TRBV4-1; J: TRBJ2-1; length: 17; CDR3: CASSPGQGANIYNEQFF
D: NA; V: TRBV6-1; J: TRBJ2-3; length: 18; CDR3: CASSEALRVVPSTDTQYF
D: TRBD1; V: TRBV7-2; J: TRBJ2-5; length: 16; CDR3: CASSFSPRTGKETQYF
D: NA; V: TRBV11-2; J: TRBJ2-7; length: 16; CDR3: CASSSEAGGPTYEQYF
D: NA; V: TRBV19; J: TRBJ1-6; length: 14; CDR3: CASSIEGVRSPLHF
D: NA; V: TRBV6-5; J: TRBJ2-1; length: 15; CDR3: CASRTDYDSYNEQFF
D: NA; V: TRBV16; J: TRBJ1-3; length: 12; CDR3: CASSPSGNTIYF
D: NA; V: TRBV30; J: TRBJ1-3; length: 12; CDR3: CAWRDIGNTIYF
D: NA; V: TRBV28; J: TRBJ2-5; length: 17; CDR3: CASSQIYRTGDQETQYF
D: NA; V: TRBV5-8; J: TRBJ1-1; length: 13; CDR3: CASSLPLGRGAFF
D: TRBD2; V: TRBV7-8; J: TRBJ2-5; length: 16; CDR3: CASSLGGLGHQETQYF
D: NA; V: TRBV6-5; J: TRBJ1-6; length: 13; CDR3: CASKDQGNSPLHF